Listed here are 29 T cell receptor beta chains from one sample, sequenced in a study of T cell changes during pregnancy in multiple sclerosis. Clones were sequenced by immunoSEQ multiplex PCR, and TCRdb holds only the in-frame ones, with some missing. The data hold about 84,000 clones, with about 94% observed a single time. Sample: peripheral blood, taken in the third trimester of pregnancy. These receptors were taken from a female donor with multiple sclerosis, enrolled in a pregnancy study.

V gene TRBV5-1 combines with J gene TRBJ2-1, with a tentative D call TRBD1 (6 bases). Germline loops: CDR1 SGHRS, CDR2 YFSETQ. CDR3 length equals 14 residues. Between the trimmed V and J ends, which lost 5 bases and 8 bases, there was a span of 17 bases. DNA of the CDR3: TGCGCCAGCAGAACAACAGGGTGGGCATATGAGCAGTTCTTC. This codes for CASRTTGWAYEQFF.

V is TRBV7-9 and J is TRBJ2-7, with D perhaps TRBD1 (5 bases). Per the germline V gene, CDR1 is SEHNR and CDR2 is FQNEAQ (reference sequence). V lost 8 bases, J lost 2 bases, and 16 bases lay in between. There are 14 residues in the CDR3. CDR3 sequence reads: CASGSPGNPYEQYF. The CDR3 DNA sequence: TGTGCCAGCGGATCGCCAGGGAACCCCTACGAGCAGTACTTC.

This clone has only one observation. CDR3 in amino acids: CASRSLLYRDILNTEAFF. The CDR3 bases are TGTGCCAGCAGATCTCTGTTGTACAGGGACATTCTGAACACTGAAGCTTTCTTT. The genes are TRBV28 and TRBJ1-1, with a possible D match to TRBD1 (6 bases). V lost 6 bases to trimming and J lost 0 bases, with 23 bases between them. From germline, CDR1 is MDHEN and CDR2 SYDVKM. The CDR3 is 18 residues long.

The chain combines TRBV25-1 with TRBJ1-2; 8 positions agree with TRBD1. CDR3 size: 13 residues. V lost 7 bases and J lost 5; bases outside the gene matches: 6. Germline lookup yields CDR1 MGHDK and CDR2 SYGVNS. The CDR3 sequence is CASTGTGPYGYTF. Written as DNA, the CDR3 is TGTGCCAGCACCGGGACAGGTCCTTATGGCTACACCTTC.

The rearrangement links TRBV30 to TRBJ2-5; maybe TRBD2 (5 bases). This CDR3 spans 13 amino acids. In germline, CDR1 is GTSNPN, CDR2 SVGIG (reference sequence). V lost 2 bases, J lost 5 bases, and 12 bases lay in between. The CDR3 loop reads CAWSKTIRETQYF. The DNA for the CDR3 is TGTGCCTGGAGTAAGACTATCCGGGAGACCCAGTACTTC.

This chain links TRBV6-5 with TRBJ1-4, with 8 positions matching TRBD1. The CDR3 covers 15 residues. Germline lookup yields CDR1 MNHEY and CDR2 SVGAGI. The V gene end was trimmed by 4 bases and the J gene end by 4 bases; junction bases not matched to a gene: 5. The CDR3 DNA sequence: TGTGCCAGCAGTTGGGGGACAGGCTTTAATGAAAAACTGTTTTTT. Translated, it gives CASSWGTGFNEKLFF.

The genes are TRBV10-3 and TRBJ2-7; 8 nucleotides match TRBD1. The CDR3 spans 15 residues. The V gene's germline CDR1 is ENHRY and CDR2 SYGVKD. Trimming removed 4 bases from V and 0 bases from J; junction bases left unmatched: 5. The CDR3 protein is CAISGRDRSSYEQYF. DNA for the CDR3: TGTGCCATCAGTGGAAGGGACAGGAGCTCCTACGAGCAGTACTTC.

The chain joins TRBV13 to TRBJ1-1; D perhaps matches TRBD1 (6 bases). The CDR3 totals 16 residues. Germline V gene lookup returns CDR1 PRHDT and CDR2 FYEKMQ (reference sequence). V was clipped by 4 bases and J by 3 bases, with 18 bases between them. CDR3 sequence (DNA): TGTGCCAGCAGCTCTTCCCGCGAGGGGGGGGACACTGAAGCTTTCTTT. The encoded protein is CASSSSREGGDTEAFF.

This clone was detected once. The chain has TRBV30 and TRBJ2-1; D not resolved. The CDR3 contains 14 residues. Germline-derived CDR1 and CDR2 are GTSNPN and SVGIG (reference sequence). Trimming stripped 0 bases from V and 1 base from J, with 7 bases between. As DNA, the CDR3 is TGTGCCTGGAGTGTTCGAGGATCCTACAATGAGCAGTTCTTC. Translating gives CAWSVRGSYNEQFF.

The V gene is TRBV9, the J gene TRBJ2-1; no clear D. Trimming left V 0 bases short and J 3 bases short, with 10 bases between. Germline V lookup: CDR1 SGDLS, CDR2 YYNGEE. CDR3 size: 15 residues. CDR3 sequence (DNA): TGTGCCAGCAGCGTAGGTCAGGCTATCTACAATGAGCAGTTCTTC. It specifies CASSVGQAIYNEQFF.

CDR3 DNA sequence: TGTGCCAGCAGTCTCCTAGGGGGTGAGCAGTTCTTC. The encoded protein is CASSLLGGEQFF. The J gene is TRBJ2-1, the V gene TRBV6-5; TRBD1 is a possible D gene (6 bases). The germline gives CDR1 MNHEY, CDR2 SVGAGI. V dropped 5 bases and J dropped 9 bases, with 11 bases sitting between them. The CDR3 has 12 amino acids.

The chain links TRBV4-1 to TRBJ1-1, with D unresolved. Germline V gives CDR1 MGHRA, CDR2 YSYEKL. Trimming took off 4 bases at V and 0 bases at J, with 9 bases between the two ends. The CDR3 contains 14 residues. The CDR3 DNA sequence: TGCGCCAGCAGCCCTCGGGGAATGAACACTGAAGCTTTCTTT. Translation gives CASSPRGMNTEAFF.

The chain recombines TRBV5-1 with TRBJ2-1, with 9 bases aligning to TRBD2. CDR3 length equals 15 residues. V lost 4 bases to trimming and J lost 8 bases; unmatched junction nucleotides: 10. The germline V gene has CDR1 SGHRS and CDR2 YFSETQ. CDR3 bases: TGCGCCAGCAGCCCGGTAGCGGGGGTCTGGGATGAGCAGTTCTTC. This encodes CASSPVAGVWDEQFF.

This clone was observed once. The CDR3: CASSPRSGDGYNEQFF. The CDR3, as DNA: TGTGCCAGCTCACCGCGGTCAGGGGATGGGTACAATGAGCAGTTCTTC. V and J are TRBV18 and TRBJ2-1, with D possibly matching TRBD1 (6 bases). This CDR3 region has 16 residues. Looked up from germline, CDR1 is KGHSH and CDR2 is LQKENI. Between the trimmed V and J ends, which lost 3 bases and 4 bases, there was a span of 16 bases.

V is TRBV10-3 and J is TRBJ1-6; D might be TRBD1 (5 bases). The V end was cut by 5 bases, the J end by 8 bases, with 10 bases between. Germline V CDR1 and CDR2: ENHRY, SYGVKD. This CDR3 contains 13 residues. CDR3 sequence reads: CAISQGTYSPLHF. In DNA form, the CDR3 reads TGTGCCATCAGTCAGGGAACCTATTCACCCCTCCACTTT.

V and J are TRBV7-9 and TRBJ1-2; D remains unclear. V was clipped by 5 bases and J by 5 bases, with 12 bases between them. The CDR3 is 13 residues long. Germline CDR1 is SEHNR and CDR2 is FQNEAQ (reference sequence). Here the CDR3 reads CASSDTLEYGYTF. CDR3 nucleotide sequence: TGTGCCAGCAGCGACACTTTAGAGTATGGCTACACCTTC. Using reference TRBV7-9 and TRBJ1-2 for the parts outside the CDR3, the full variable domain is DTGVSQNPRHKITKRGQNVTFRCDPISEHNRLYWYRQTLGQGPEFLTYFQNEAQLEKSRLLSDRFSAERPKGSFSTLEIQRTEQGDSAMYLCASSDTLEYGYTFGSGTRLTVV.

The V call is TRBV6-5, the J call TRBJ2-3; D perhaps matches TRBD2 (5 bases). Trimming cost V 4 bases and J 5 bases, with 7 bases left between them. In germline, CDR1 is MNHEY, CDR2 SVGAGI. CDR3 length equals 12 residues. CDR3 DNA sequence: TGTGCCAGCAGTTCTGGACTAGATACGCAGTATTTT. Translated: CASSSGLDTQYF.

This clone has a single count. This chain joins TRBV27 and TRBJ2-3; 8 positions agree with TRBD1. In germline, CDR1 is MNHEY, CDR2 SMNVEV (reference sequence). The CDR3 covers 13 residues. With V trimmed by 6 bases and J by 6 bases, 5 bases remained unmatched. CDR3 coding DNA: TGTGCCAGCAGGGGGACAGGACGGGATACGCAGTATTTT. This encodes CASRGTGRDTQYF.

The genes are TRBV6-4 and TRBJ1-1, with D unresolved. CDR3 length equals 17 residues. V lost 2 bases and J lost 4, with 20 bases in between. Germline V gene lookup returns CDR1 MRHNA and CDR2 SNTAGT. The CDR3 DNA reads TGTGCCAGCAGTGACATGTGCCGGGTTTTGGGGAGCACTGAAGCTTTCTTT. Its protein product is CASSDMCRVLGSTEAFF.

This clone has just one count. The chain is built from TRBV2 and TRBJ1-4; D not resolved. CDR1 is SNHLY and CDR2 is FYNNEI in the germline V gene. Trimming left V 8 bases short and J 7 bases short, with 20 bases between. This CDR3 contains 15 residues. The CDR3 bases are TGTGCCAGCCTTTCGTCGGGAAGGAGCACTGAAAAACTGTTTTTT. Translating gives CASLSSGRSTEKLFF. Full variable domain (missing parts from reference TRBV2 and TRBJ1-4): EPEVTQTPSHQVTQMGQEVILRCVPISNHLYFYWYRQILGQKVEFLVSFYNNEISEKSEIFDDQFSVERPDGSNFTLKIRSTKLEDSAMYFCASLSSGRSTEKLFFGSGTQLSVL.

The J gene is TRBJ1-4, the V gene TRBV5-8, with D maybe TRBD1 (6 bases). The CDR3 runs to 16 residues. The germline V gene has CDR1 SGHTS and CDR2 YDEGEE. The V end lost 4 bases, the J end lost 0 bases, and 13 bases lay between the germline ends. The CDR3 here is CASSLRQATTNEKLFF. The DNA of the CDR3 is TGTGCCAGCAGCCTTAGACAGGCGACAACTAATGAAAAACTGTTTTTT.

This sequence joins TRBV7-9 and TRBJ2-2; D unresolved. This CDR3 has 14 amino acids. The germline CDR1 and CDR2 sequences are SEHNR and FQNEAQ (reference sequence). Deletions cut 1 base from V and 3 bases from J, with 6 bases between. The CDR3 region has the DNA TGTGCCAGCAGCTTAGTGTCTTACACCGGGGAGCTGTTTTTT. It specifies CASSLVSYTGELFF. The whole variable domain, filled in from reference TRBV7-9 and TRBJ2-2, reads DTGVSQNPRHKITKRGQNVTFRCDPISEHNRLYWYRQTLGQGPEFLTYFQNEAQLEKSRLLSDRFSAERPKGSFSTLEIQRTEQGDSAMYLCASSLVSYTGELFFGEGSRLTVL.

The rearrangement uses TRBV7-8 and TRBJ1-1; a possible D gene is TRBD1 (5 bases). The CDR3 totals 17 residues. Between the trimmed V and J ends, which lost 0 bases and 3 bases, there was a span of 17 bases. Per the germline V gene, CDR1 is SGHVS and CDR2 is FQNEAQ. CDR3 in DNA: TGTGCCAGCAGCTTAGCAGGCGGGATGTTGGGGGACACTGAAGCTTTCTTT. Translation gives CASSLAGGMLGDTEAFF. Supplemented by reference TRBV7-8 and TRBJ1-1, the full variable domain reads GAGVSQSPRYKVAKRGQDVALRCDPISGHVSLFWYQQALGQGPEFLTYFQNEAQLDKSGLPSDRFFAERPEGSVSTLKIQRTQQEDSAVYLCASSLAGGMLGDTEAFFGQGTRLTVV.

This clone was recorded a few times. J is TRBJ1-1 and V is TRBV5-4; possible D gene TRBD1, 6 bases. The V and J ends lost 4 bases and 0 bases respectively, with 16 bases between them. The CDR3 is 16 amino acids. Germline V gives CDR1 SGHNT, CDR2 YYREEE (reference sequence). DNA for the CDR3: TGTGCCAGCAGCCCAGGGACAAAGACAATGAACACTGAAGCTTTCTTT. It translates to CASSPGTKTMNTEAFF.

This rearrangement joins TRBV6-1 to TRBJ1-2; no reliable D call. CDR3 length equals 13 residues. V lost 6 bases to trimming and J lost 4 bases, with 12 bases between them. CDR1 is MNHNS and CDR2 is SASEGT in the germline V gene. The CDR3 sequence: CASSPDGSYGYTF. CDR3 sequence (DNA): TGTGCCAGCAGCCCCGACGGGAGCTATGGCTACACCTTC.

The chain employs TRBV7-9 and TRBJ2-5; D might be TRBD2 (5 bases). CDR1 is SEHNR and CDR2 is FQNEAQ in the germline V gene (reference sequence). The length of the CDR3 is 16 residues. V was trimmed by 5 bases and J by 3 bases, leaving 19 bases between them. Written as DNA, the CDR3 is TGTGCCAGCAGCCCCCGGGGTGGGTATGGGAAAGAGACCCAGTACTTC. It codes for CASSPRGGYGKETQYF.

The chain recombines TRBV5-1 with TRBJ2-2; the match to TRBD2 covers 10 bases. Germline CDR1 reads SGHRS; CDR2 reads YFSETQ. V was clipped by 0 bases and J by 7 bases; unmatched bases: 6. This CDR3 contains 16 residues. The CDR3 bases are TGCGCCAGCAGCTTGGGGACTAGCGGATTAATCGGGGAGCTGTTTTTT. It translates to CASSLGTSGLIGELFF.

The chain couples TRBV13 to TRBJ1-6; possibly TRBD1 for D (6 bases). Germline V lookup: CDR1 PRHDT, CDR2 FYEKMQ (reference sequence). CDR3 length: 16 amino acids. V was pared by 4 bases and J by 4 bases, with 14 bases between. CDR3 amino acids: CASSSGTLSYNSPLHF. The CDR3 region has the DNA TGTGCCAGCAGCTCCGGGACACTGTCATATAATTCACCCCTCCACTTT.

V usage is TRBV18 and J usage is TRBJ2-7, with TRBD2 identical over 7 bases. The CDR3 loop spans 15 amino acids. Trimming at V came to 3 bases and at J to 4 bases, leaving 9 bases not matched to a gene. Germline-derived CDR1 and CDR2 are KGHSH and LQKENI. The CDR3 protein is CASSPQRGSFYEQYF. The CDR3 DNA reads TGTGCCAGCTCACCGCAACGCGGGAGCTTTTACGAGCAGTACTTC.